This T cell receptor (beta chain) was documented in a study of shared clonotypes between healthy human individuals. Clones were read by immunoSEQ multiplex PCR, and TCRdb kept only the in-frame ones, dropping some. The table lists 2 million to 3 million clones, approximately 93% of them singletons, with around 0.37% in the top ten. A note on this clone: Its target is not known.

General study results and limits: Researchers found naive subsets generally carried larger estimated richness than memory subsets.

Sequencing was carried out using naive CD4+ T cells from PBMCs. Subset given: CD45RA+ positively selected. The source is a man younger than 30 in good health. Some clones in this sample may be carry-over from other donors' samples.

DNA of the CDR3: TGTGCCAGCTCACCACTAGGGGAGGGGAATGAGCAGTTCTTC. Protein sequence: CASSPLGEGNEQFF. V usage is TRBV18 and J usage is TRBJ2-1, with TRBD2 matching 7 bases. The ends lost 1 base at V and 7 bases at J; junction bases unmatched: 4. Germline CDR1 and CDR2: KGHSH and LQKENI. The CDR3 totals 14 residues. The entire variable domain, with the rest obtained from reference TRBV18 and TRBJ2-1, is as follows: NAGVMQNPRHLVRRRGQEARLRCSPMKGHSHVYWYRQLPEEGLKFMVYLQKENIIDESGMPKERFSAEFPKEGPSILRIQQVVRGDSAAYFCASSPLGEGNEQFFGPGTRLTVL.